One TCR beta chain is described in this entry. These data come from a study of shared clonotypes between healthy human individuals. With 0 bases removed from V and 8 bases from J, the gap between germline ends came to 11 bases. The CDR3 spans 13 residues. Germline-derived CDR1 and CDR2 are SGHRS and YFSETQ. The protocol was immunoSEQ multiplex PCR, while the TCRdb copy is restricted to in-frame clones and leaves out a portion. The sample gives over 1.5 million clones, around 98% of which show up once; roughly 0.45% is in the top ten. Sequencing was done on a sample of naive CD4+ T cells sorted from blood. Noted subset: CD45RA+ positively selected. This TCR was recovered from a man younger than 40 in good health. The rearrangement links TRBV5-1 to TRBJ1-2, with D unclear. CDR3 bases: TGCGCCAGCAGCTTGGCCTCAAGGTCAGGCTACACCTTC. Its translation: CASSLASRSGYTF.